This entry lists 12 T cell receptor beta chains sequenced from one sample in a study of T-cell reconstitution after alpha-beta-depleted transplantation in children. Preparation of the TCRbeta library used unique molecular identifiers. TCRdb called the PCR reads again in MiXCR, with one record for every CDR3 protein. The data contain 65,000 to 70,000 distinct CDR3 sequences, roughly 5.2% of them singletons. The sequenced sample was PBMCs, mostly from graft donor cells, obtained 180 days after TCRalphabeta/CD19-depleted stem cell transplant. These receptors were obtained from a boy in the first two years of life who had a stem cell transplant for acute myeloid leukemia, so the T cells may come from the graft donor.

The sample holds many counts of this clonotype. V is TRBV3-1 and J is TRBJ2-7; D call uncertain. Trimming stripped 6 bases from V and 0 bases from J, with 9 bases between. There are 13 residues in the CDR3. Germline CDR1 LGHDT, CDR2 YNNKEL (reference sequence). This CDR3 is CASSPGPSYEQYV. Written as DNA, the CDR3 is TGTGCCAGCAGTCCAGGCCCCTCCTACGAGCAGTACGTC.

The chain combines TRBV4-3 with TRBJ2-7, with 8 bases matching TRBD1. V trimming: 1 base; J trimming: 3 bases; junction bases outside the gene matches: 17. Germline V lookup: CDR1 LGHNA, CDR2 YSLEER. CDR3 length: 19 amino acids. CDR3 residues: CASSQAPRWRQGQGYEQYF. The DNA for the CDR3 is TGCGCCAGCAGCCAAGCCCCTCGCTGGAGACAGGGGCAGGGCTACGAGCAGTACTTC.

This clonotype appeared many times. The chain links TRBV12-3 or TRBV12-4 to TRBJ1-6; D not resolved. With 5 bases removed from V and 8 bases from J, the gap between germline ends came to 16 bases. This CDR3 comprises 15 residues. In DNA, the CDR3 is TGTGCCAGCAGTAACCGGAACCTAAGGGATTCACCCCTCCACTTT. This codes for CASSNRNLRDSPLHF.

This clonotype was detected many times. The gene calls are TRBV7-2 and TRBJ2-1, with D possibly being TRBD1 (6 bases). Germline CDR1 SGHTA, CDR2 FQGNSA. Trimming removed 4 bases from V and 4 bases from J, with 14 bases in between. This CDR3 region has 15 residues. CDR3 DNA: TGTGCCAGCAGCTGGGGACACAATGCATACAATGAGCAGTTCTTC. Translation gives CASSWGHNAYNEQFF. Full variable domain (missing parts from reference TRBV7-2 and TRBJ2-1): GAGVSQSPSNKVTEKGKDVELRCDPISGHTALYWYRQSLGQGLEFLIYFQGNSAPDKSGLPSDRFSAERTGGSVSTLTIQRTQQEDSAVYLCASSWGHNAYNEQFFGPGTRLTVL.

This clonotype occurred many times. The CDR3 bases are TGTGCCAGCAGTACCCGACAGGGGGCCTACGAGCAGTACTTC. Protein product: CASSTRQGAYEQYF. The chain uses TRBV27 and TRBJ2-7; the match to TRBD1 covers 9 bases. J was trimmed by 2 bases and V by 5 bases; bases with no gene match: 4. The CDR3 length is 14 residues. Per the germline V gene, CDR1 is MNHEY and CDR2 is SMNVEV (reference sequence).

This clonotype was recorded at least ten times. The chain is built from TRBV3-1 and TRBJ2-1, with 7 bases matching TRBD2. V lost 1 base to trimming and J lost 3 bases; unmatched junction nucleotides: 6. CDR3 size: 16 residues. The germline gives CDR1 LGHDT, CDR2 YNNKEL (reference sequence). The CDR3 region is CASSQGGPGGYNEQFF. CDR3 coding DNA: TGTGCCAGCAGCCAAGGTGGGCCGGGGGGCTACAATGAGCAGTTCTTC.

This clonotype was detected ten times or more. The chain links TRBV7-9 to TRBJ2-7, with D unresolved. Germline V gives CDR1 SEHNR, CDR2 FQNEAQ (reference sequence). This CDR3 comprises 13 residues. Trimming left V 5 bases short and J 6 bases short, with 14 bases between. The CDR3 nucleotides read TGTGCCAGCAGCCCCGGTAGGTTACGCGAGCAGTACGTC. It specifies CASSPGRLREQYV.

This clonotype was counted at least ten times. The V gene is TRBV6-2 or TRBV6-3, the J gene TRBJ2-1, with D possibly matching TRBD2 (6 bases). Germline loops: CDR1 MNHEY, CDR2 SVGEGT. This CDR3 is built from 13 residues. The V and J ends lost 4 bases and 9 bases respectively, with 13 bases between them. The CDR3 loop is CASSWDSRFEQFF. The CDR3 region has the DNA TGTGCCAGCAGTTGGGACTCCCGGTTTGAGCAGTTCTTC.

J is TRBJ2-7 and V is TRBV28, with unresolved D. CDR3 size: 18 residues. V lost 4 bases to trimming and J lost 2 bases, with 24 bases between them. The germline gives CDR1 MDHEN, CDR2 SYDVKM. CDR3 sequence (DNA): TGTGCCAGCAGTTCCTATGCTCCTCTAGTAGGCGCACCCTACGAGCAGTACGTC. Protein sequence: CASSSYAPLVGAPYEQYV.

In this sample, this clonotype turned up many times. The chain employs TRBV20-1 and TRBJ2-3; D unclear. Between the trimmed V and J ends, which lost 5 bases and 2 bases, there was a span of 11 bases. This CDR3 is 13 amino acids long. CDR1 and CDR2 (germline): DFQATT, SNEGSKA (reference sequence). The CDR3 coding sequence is TGCAGTGCTCCGGGCCCTTCCACAGATACGCAGTATTTT. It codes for CSAPGPSTDTQYF.

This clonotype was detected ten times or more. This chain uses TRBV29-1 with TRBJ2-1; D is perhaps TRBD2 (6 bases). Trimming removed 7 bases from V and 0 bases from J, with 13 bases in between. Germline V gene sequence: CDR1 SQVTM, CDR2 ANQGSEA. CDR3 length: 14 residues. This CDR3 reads CSARTNHSYNEQFF. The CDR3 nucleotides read TGCAGCGCTAGGACTAACCACTCCTACAATGAGCAGTTCTTC.

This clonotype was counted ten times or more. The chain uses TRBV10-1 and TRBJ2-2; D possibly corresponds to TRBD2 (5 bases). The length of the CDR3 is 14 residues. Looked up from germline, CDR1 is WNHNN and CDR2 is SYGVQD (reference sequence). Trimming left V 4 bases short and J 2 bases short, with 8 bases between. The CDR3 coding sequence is TGCGCCAGCAGTGCCGGACTCAACACCGGGGAGCTGTTTTTT. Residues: CASSAGLNTGELFF.